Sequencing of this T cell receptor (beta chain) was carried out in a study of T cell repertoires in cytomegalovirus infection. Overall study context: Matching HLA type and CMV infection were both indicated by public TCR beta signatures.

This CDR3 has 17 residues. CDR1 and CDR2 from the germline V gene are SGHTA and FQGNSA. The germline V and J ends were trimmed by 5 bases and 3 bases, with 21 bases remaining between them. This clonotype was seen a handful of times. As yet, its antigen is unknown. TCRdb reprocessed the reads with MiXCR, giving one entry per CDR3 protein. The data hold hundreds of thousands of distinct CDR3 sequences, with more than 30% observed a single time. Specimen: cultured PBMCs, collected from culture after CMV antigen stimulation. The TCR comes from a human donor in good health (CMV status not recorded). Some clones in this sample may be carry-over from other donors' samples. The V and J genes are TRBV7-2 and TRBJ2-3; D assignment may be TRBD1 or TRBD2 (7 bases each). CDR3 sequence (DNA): TGTGCCAGCAGCATCTCAGGGGGGGGGGGCGCGACAGATACGCAGTATTTT. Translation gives CASSISGGGGATDTQYF.